This T cell receptor (beta chain) was observed in a study of blood T cell repertoires in COVID-19 (TCRdb year 2020). For context, the study as a whole: Collaborator samples came from the United States, Italy and Spain and covered acute and convalescent phases of COVID-19. Where available, HLA class I and class II types were obtained from metadata supplied by the sample provider rather than from assay-based typing. The samples were drawn from two sources: the first 160 participants of the ongoing ImmuneRACE study, and some 1,300 subjects contributed by 6 global collaborators. The dataset comprised deeply sampled blood TCRbeta repertoires from subjects exposed to, actively infected with, or recovered from COVID-19. A freely available public database, intended as a resource for researchers studying the immune response to SARS-CoV-2, is where the repertoires were released. The prospective study material was composed of cDNA or gDNA derived from T cells, B-cell-depleted T cells, or PBMCs. The sample metadata nearly always contained a de-identified subject ID, COVID-19 status, age in years and sex. Beyond this particular receptor, the publication reports: The quantity of clinical and demographic metadata differed by source and by participant and was supplied without curation.

The collaborating institutions used their own protocols to collect whole blood in K2EDTA tubes. Collaborator samples were shipped for TCRbeta analysis as frozen whole blood, isolated PBMCs, or DNA extracted from either sample type. With regard to this clone: This receptor's antigen is unknown. No base-level quality is on record; no much larger clone is a single base apart.

The immunoSEQ Assay, a bias-controlled multiplex PCR, was used to amplify TCRbeta CDR3 regions from genomic DNA. The source study handled its data this way. Nucleated cell counts per sample were estimated from amplification of reference gene primers within the assay. Sequence reads were collapsed and filtered to measure the absolute abundance of every unique TCRbeta CDR3 rearrangement. For each sample, productive Simpson clonality was calculated as the square root of Simpson's diversity index over productive rearrangements. The clones in this table, taken by TCRdb from immuneACCESS, are in-frame only. Not every clone is retained; where verified, under half of the shortfall comes from an unresolved V gene, and the cause of the rest is unknown. That table gives V, J and clone size, and the DNA gave D and trimming. The sample includes roughly 38,000 clones, with around 85% observed a single time. Clones ranked in the top ten supply 30% to 40% of the sample.

This TCR was recovered from a middle-aged man with active or convalescent COVID-19. Source material: peripheral blood.

The CDR3 protein: CASSLEKGPNYGYTF. In nucleotide form, the sequence is TGCGCCAGCAGCTTGGAGAAGGGGCCTAACTATGGCTACACCTTC. The chain joins TRBV5-1 to TRBJ1-2, and perhaps TRBD1 as D gene, on 5 matching bases. Trimming removed 0 bases from V and 0 bases from J, leaving 9 bases between the germline ends. From the cysteine up to the phenylalanine, the CDR3 has a length of 15 residues. The CDR3 DNA has 45 bases and is translated from base 1. CDR1 and CDR2, per the germline V gene, are SGHRS and YFSETQ.